Here is one T cell receptor beta chain with its context. The antigen is undetermined. This sample is part of a study of cytomegalovirus exposure and HLA in healthy donors. Study findings and constraints: In an earlier analysis, about 87% or about 30%: the productive usage of most TCR beta V segments. Several V segments, TRBV6-2 and TRBV6-3 among them, could not be told apart and were dropped. For TCR beta chains, V- and J-gene trimming was later linked to a missense DCLRE1C variant.

CDR3 length equals 14 residues. Trimming cost V 8 bases and J 4 bases, with 17 bases left between them. The germline gives CDR1 MDHEN, CDR2 SYDVKM. PCR used 60 Vbeta primers and 13 Jbeta primers. Per the original methods: Later work found 80 million or so unique TCR beta chains, with roughly 11 million shared. Some clones are missing from TCRdb's copy, which holds only in-frame ones; the method was immunoSEQ multiplex PCR. V and J calls plus clone size are reproduced from that table; the DNA served to infer D and trimming. The table lists roughly 150,000 clones, 82% of them singletons. Sample: PBMCs. This chain connects TRBV28 to TRBJ1-2; D uncertain. This TCR came from a woman in her 50s in good health and CMV-seropositive. In DNA, the CDR3 is TGTGCCAGCCTCGCCGCGGGGAATGGCTATGGCTACACCTTC. Protein product: CASLAAGNGYGYTF.